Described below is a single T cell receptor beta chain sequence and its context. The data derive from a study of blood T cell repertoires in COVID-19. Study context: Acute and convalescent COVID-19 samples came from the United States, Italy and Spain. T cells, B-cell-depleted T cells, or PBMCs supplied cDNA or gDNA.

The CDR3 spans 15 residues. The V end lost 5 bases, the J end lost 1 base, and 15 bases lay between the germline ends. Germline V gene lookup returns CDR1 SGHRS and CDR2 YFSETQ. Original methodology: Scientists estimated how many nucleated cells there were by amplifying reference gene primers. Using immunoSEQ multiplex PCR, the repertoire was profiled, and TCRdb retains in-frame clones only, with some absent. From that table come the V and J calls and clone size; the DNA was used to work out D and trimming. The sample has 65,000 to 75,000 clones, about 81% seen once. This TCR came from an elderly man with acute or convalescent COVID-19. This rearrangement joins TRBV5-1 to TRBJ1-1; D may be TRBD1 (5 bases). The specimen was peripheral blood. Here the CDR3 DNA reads TGCGCCAGCAGTCATGGAGGGGATACGAACACTGAAGCTTTCTTT. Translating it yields CASSHGGDTNTEAFF.